This T cell receptor (beta chain) is from a study of molecular identifiers for immune sequencing clone quantification. Across the study: Within a replicate experiment, RNA obtained from either approximately 20,000 or 98,000 naive CD8 cells was divided into five aliquots, and four of those aliquots were then sequenced.

Preparation of the bulk TCR libraries relied on previously described methods and listed TCR primers. TCRdb re-analysed the PCR reads in MiXCR, keeping a single row per CDR3 protein. The sample contains around 320,000 distinct CDR3 sequences, roughly 24% of which appear only once. Sorting isolated naive CD8 T cells as CD8+CD4-CCR7+CD45RA+ events. This CDR3 is built from 14 residues. The ends lost 4 bases at V and 7 bases at J; junction bases unmatched: 4. CDR1 is SGHVS and CDR2 is FQNEAQ in the germline V gene. Sequences were obtained from naive CD8+ T cells from blood, with Jurkat cell RNA spiked in. Stated subset: FACS-sorted CD8+CD4-CCR7+CD45RA+ naive T cells. The chain links TRBV7-8 to TRBJ2-2; 9 positions match TRBD1. The clonotype was recovered from a human donor in good health. Some libraries in this study had Jurkat cell RNA spiked in. The CDR3 here is CASSSGQGFGELFF. The CDR3 DNA reads TGTGCCAGCAGCTCTGGACAGGGGTTCGGGGAGCTGTTTTTT.